These 9 T cell receptor beta chains were sequenced from one sample in a study of T cell repertoires in ileal Crohn's disease. The protocol was immunoSEQ multiplex PCR, while the TCRdb copy is restricted to in-frame clones and leaves out a portion. In the table there are approximately 17,000 clones, about 86% of which are singletons. Input material: ileal tissue. The origin of the receptors is an adult with Crohn's disease.

The chain combines TRBV2 with TRBJ2-7; D remains unclear. The CDR3 contains 12 residues. The germline gives CDR1 SNHLY, CDR2 FYNNEI. Between the trimmed V and J ends, which lost 6 bases and 4 bases, there was a span of 10 bases. CDR3 coding DNA: TGTGCCAGCAGGAGGAACTCGTACGAGCAGTACTTC. This codes for CASRRNSYEQYF.

The chain couples TRBV5-5 to TRBJ2-1; 11 positions agree with TRBD2. The CDR3 is 16 amino acids. The V and J ends lost 1 base and 7 bases, in that order; junction bases with no gene match: 7. Germline CDR1 and CDR2: SGHKS and YYEKEE (reference sequence). The CDR3 spells CASSLLTSGRRNEQFF. In DNA form, the CDR3 reads TGTGCCAGCAGCTTGCTCACTAGCGGGAGACGTAATGAGCAGTTCTTC.

The V gene is TRBV5-1, the J gene TRBJ2-4; 8 bases line up with TRBD2. J lost 4 bases, V lost 7 bases, and 4 bases had no gene match. Germline assignment: CDR1 SGHRS and CDR2 YFSETQ. The CDR3 contains 13 residues. CDR3 DNA sequence: TGCGCCAGCTCACTAGCGGTAAAAAACATTCAGTACTTC. Its translation is CASSLAVKNIQYF. Looking up the rest from reference TRBV5-1 and TRBJ2-4 gives the full variable domain: KAGVTQTPRYLIKTRGQQVTLSCSPISGHRSVSWYQQTPGQGLQFLFEYFSETQRNKGNFPGRFSGRQFSNSRSEMNVSTLELGDSALYLCASSLAVKNIQYFGAGTRLSVL.

The chain employs TRBV5-6 and TRBJ2-2; possible D gene TRBD1, 5 bases. This CDR3 contains 15 residues. V was clipped by 2 bases and J by 4 bases, with 12 bases between them. Per the germline V gene, CDR1 is SGHDT and CDR2 is YYEEEE. Here the CDR3 reads CASSLRQTRTGELFF. The DNA for the CDR3 is TGTGCCAGCAGCTTACGACAGACGCGCACCGGGGAGCTGTTTTTT. The variable domain in full, completed from reference TRBV5-6 and TRBJ2-2, reads DAGVTQSPTHLIKTRGQQVTLRCSPKSGHDTVSWYQQALGQGPQFIFQYYEEEERQRGNFPDRFSGHQFPNYSSELNVNALLLGDSALYLCASSLRQTRTGELFFGEGSRLTVL.

The chain uses TRBV6-4 and TRBJ2-3; 11 bases are a match to TRBD2. Trimming took 0 bases from V and 0 from J; bases not matched to a gene: 2. Germline CDR1 MRHNA, CDR2 SNTAGT. There are 17 residues in the CDR3. The CDR3, as DNA: TGTGCCAGCAGTGACTCTAGGACTAGCGGGAGCACAGATACGCAGTATTTT. Translated: CASSDSRTSGSTDTQYF.

This clone has a single count. The chain links TRBV7-3 to TRBJ2-5; a possible D gene is TRBD2 (6 bases). This CDR3 has 13 amino acids. Germline V CDR1 and CDR2: SGHTA, FQGTGA. The V gene lost 2 bases and the J gene lost 5 bases, with 9 bases spanning the gap. In nucleotides, the CDR3 is TGTGCCAGCAGCTTAGGGGGGAGGGAGACCCAGTACTTC. This translates into CASSLGGRETQYF.

The chain joins TRBV6-6 to TRBJ2-7; TRBD2 matches 8 bases. There are 14 residues in the CDR3. With 2 bases clipped from V and 2 bases from J, the junction kept 2 bases outside the gene matches. Germline CDR1 MNHNY, CDR2 SVGAGI (reference sequence). The CDR3 sequence: CASSYTSGPYEQYF. In DNA, the CDR3 is TGTGCCAGCAGTTACACTAGCGGACCCTACGAGCAGTACTTC.

This chain connects TRBV29-1 to TRBJ2-1; D is possibly TRBD2 (6 bases). Per germline, CDR1 SQVTM and CDR2 ANQGSEA. There are 14 residues in the CDR3. Trimming left V 6 bases short and J 0 bases short, with 12 bases between. CDR3 nucleotides: TGCAGCGTAGAGGGACTGGACTCCTACAATGAGCAGTTCTTC. Its protein product is CSVEGLDSYNEQFF.

This clone was recorded once. The rearrangement links TRBV29-1 to TRBJ2-1; TRBD2 matches 9 bases. Per germline, CDR1 SQVTM and CDR2 ANQGSEA. Losses at the gene ends were 5 bases for V and 0 bases for J; bases not matched to a gene: 5. This CDR3 spans 15 amino acids. CDR3: CSVRLADSSYNEQFF. CDR3 nucleotide sequence: TGCAGCGTTCGACTAGCGGACAGCTCCTACAATGAGCAGTTCTTC.